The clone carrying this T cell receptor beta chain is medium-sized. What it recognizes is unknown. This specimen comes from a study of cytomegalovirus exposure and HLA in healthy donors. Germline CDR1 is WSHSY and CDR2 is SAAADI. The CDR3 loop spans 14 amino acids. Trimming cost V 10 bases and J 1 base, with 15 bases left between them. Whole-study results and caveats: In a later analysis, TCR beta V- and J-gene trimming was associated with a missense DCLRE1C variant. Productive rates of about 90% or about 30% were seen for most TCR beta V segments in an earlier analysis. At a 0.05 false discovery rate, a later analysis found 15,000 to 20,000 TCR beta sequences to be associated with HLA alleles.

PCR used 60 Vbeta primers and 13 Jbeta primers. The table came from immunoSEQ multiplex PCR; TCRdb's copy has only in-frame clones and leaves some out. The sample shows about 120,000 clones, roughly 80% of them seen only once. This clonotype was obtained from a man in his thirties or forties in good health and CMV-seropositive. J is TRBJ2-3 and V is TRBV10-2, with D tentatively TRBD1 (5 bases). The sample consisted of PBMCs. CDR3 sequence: CATSTALGTDTQYF. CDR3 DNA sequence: TGCGCCACCTCGACAGCTCTCGGCACAGATACGCAGTATTTT.